One sample yielded the 16 T cell receptor beta chains listed below, sequenced in a study of T cell repertoires in cytomegalovirus infection (dated by TCRdb to between 2018 and 2021). Their specific antigens are unknown. The intended sense of this specimen's treatment or condition label: in vitro stimulation with specific CMV peptide epitopes to enrich CMV-specific T cells. The sequencing machine was an Illumina HiSeq 1500. Clones were called with MiXCR by TCRdb after fastp trimmed the public reads at Q25, and only in-frame beta chains were retained. Rows are combined by CDR3 protein, so each entry shows the most common genes and DNA. The sample table shows about 130,000 distinct CDR3 sequences, and approximately 30% are seen once. The leading ten clones occupy 58% of the sample. This sample comprised CD8+ T cells from cultured PBMCs, obtained from culture after CMV antigen stimulation. These receptors all stem from a human donor in good health (CMV status not recorded). Some clones in this sample may be carry-over from other donors' samples.

This sequence joins TRBV20-1 and TRBJ2-1; D gene uncertain. V lost 0 bases, J lost 8 bases, and 14 bases lay in between. The CDR3 length is 14 residues. Germline V lookup: CDR1 DFQATT, CDR2 SNEGSKA (reference sequence). CDR3 sequence reads: CSARDTSRLYEQFF. CDR3 DNA sequence: TGCAGTGCTAGAGATACGTCGCGACTTTATGAGCAGTTCTTC.

The chain couples TRBV5-6 to TRBJ1-5, with D perhaps TRBD1 (5 bases). The germline CDR1 and CDR2 sequences are SGHDT and YYEEEE. CDR3 length: 15 residues. Trimming shortened V by 4 bases and J by 0 bases, and 11 bases separated the two germline ends. CDR3 bases: TGTGCCAGCAGCCGCCGGGACGTTAGCAATCAGCCCCAGCATTTT. It is translated as CASSRRDVSNQPQHF.

The chain recombines TRBV2 with TRBJ2-3, with 8 bases matching TRBD1. The CDR3 loop spans 15 amino acids. From germline, CDR1 is SNHLY and CDR2 FYNNEI. J lost 6 bases, V lost 7 bases, and 12 bases had no gene match. CDR3 protein: CASTLQGGAWDTQYF. The CDR3 nucleotides are TGTGCCAGCACCCTACAGGGGGGCGCTTGGGATACGCAGTATTTT.

This chain joins TRBV20-1 and TRBJ1-5, with 8 bases fitting TRBD1. Germline values: CDR1 DFQATT, CDR2 SNEGSKA (reference sequence). The CDR3 is 13 residues long. Trimming removed 6 bases from V and 7 bases from J; junction bases left unmatched: 8. CDR3: CSALDRGFQPQHF. CDR3 coding DNA: TGCAGTGCCTTAGACAGGGGTTTCCAGCCCCAGCATTTT.

Here the CDR3 DNA reads TGTGCCAGCAGTTACAGGGGGTACACGGGACAGAGATCCACAGATACGCAGTATTTT. This encodes CASSYRGYTGQRSTDTQYF. This chain links TRBV6-1 with TRBJ2-3; the match to TRBD1 covers 8 bases. This CDR3 has 19 amino acids. Trimming cost V 5 bases and J 2 bases; bases outside gene matches: 18. The V gene's germline CDR1 is MNHNS and CDR2 SASEGT.

The rearrangement uses TRBV11-3 and TRBJ2-2; 14 bases line up with TRBD2. V trimming: 8 bases; J trimming: 1 base; junction bases outside the gene matches: 6. The CDR3 spans 17 residues. The germline V gene encodes CDR1 SGHNT and CDR2 YENEEA. CDR3 bases: TGTGCCAGCTCACGGACTAGCGGGGGGTTGAACACCGGGGAGCTGTTTTTT. It is translated as CASSRTSGGLNTGELFF.

At least ten counts were recorded for this clonotype. The chain combines TRBV19 with TRBJ2-5, with TRBD2 identical over 8 bases. CDR1 and CDR2 (germline): LNHDA, SQIVND (reference sequence). V lost 1 base to trimming and J lost 0 bases; unmatched junction nucleotides: 10. This CDR3 has 18 residues. The DNA for the CDR3 is TGTGCCAGTAGTATAGCCGGGCGGGGGGTAGGAAACCAAGAGACCCAGTACTTC. Translating it yields CASSIAGRGVGNQETQYF. Combining the CDR3 with reference TRBV19 and TRBJ2-5 gives the whole variable domain DGGITQSPKYLFRKEGQNVTLSCEQNLNHDAMYWYRQDPGQGLRLIYYSQIVNDFQKGDIAEGYSVSREKKESFPLTVTSAQKNPTAFYLCASSIAGRGVGNQETQYFGPGTRLLVL.

This clonotype showed up just a few times. The chain combines TRBV5-5 with TRBJ1-5; D is unclear. This CDR3 contains 13 residues. Trimming took off 5 bases at V and 3 bases at J, with 9 bases between the two ends. Germline loops: CDR1 SGHKS, CDR2 YYEKEE (reference sequence). In DNA, the CDR3 is TGTGCCAGCAGTGCACATGACAATCAGCCCCAGCATTTT. It translates to CASSAHDNQPQHF.

The V call is TRBV20-1, the J call TRBJ2-7; 10 bases align to TRBD2. Trimming took 6 bases from V and 6 from J; bases not matched to a gene: 14. The CDR3 has 15 residues. From germline, CDR1 is DFQATT and CDR2 SNEGSKA (reference sequence). CDR3 protein: CSAPDVSGGAGEQYF. The CDR3 coding sequence is TGCAGTGCCCCCGACGTGAGCGGGGGGGCCGGCGAGCAGTACTTC.

On this clonotype: Germline and junction disagree at one end, which may indicate a read error. The chain combines TRBV4-2 with TRBJ2-7; 8 bases line up with TRBD1. This CDR3 is 15 amino acids long. Germline CDR1 LGHNA, CDR2 YNFKEQ. The CDR3 coding sequence is TGTGCCAGCAGCCGATCGACAGGGGATCGATACGATCAGTACTTC. It yields the protein CASSRSTGDRYDQYF.

The gene calls are TRBV19 and TRBJ1-1; perhaps TRBD1 as D (5 bases). CDR3 length equals 13 residues. V was cut by 8 bases and J by 4 bases, with 14 bases left in between. Germline lookup yields CDR1 LNHDA and CDR2 SQIVND (reference sequence). The CDR3, as DNA: TGTGCCAGTTGGCAGGGATTTGCCACTGAAGCTTTCTTT. Amino acid sequence: CASWQGFATEAFF.

The V gene is TRBV7-8, the J gene TRBJ2-3; D unclear. The CDR3 runs to 14 residues. The V gene lost 5 bases and the J gene lost 2 bases, with 11 bases spanning the gap. CDR1 is SGHVS and CDR2 is FQNEAQ in the germline V gene. The CDR3 DNA reads TGTGCCAGCAGCCCGAATACTAACACAGATACGCAGTATTTT. This encodes CASSPNTNTDTQYF.

The chain couples TRBV7-9 to TRBJ2-7; TRBD1 might be the D (7 bases). CDR1 and CDR2 from the germline V gene are SEHNR and FQNEAQ (reference sequence). V was cut by 10 bases and J by 0 bases, with 16 bases left in between. The CDR3 has 14 residues. CDR3 coding DNA: TGTGCCACCCAGGCGGGGACAGCCTCCTACGAGCAGTACTTC. Translated: CATQAGTASYEQYF.

V is TRBV6-6 and J is TRBJ1-6, with 9 bases lining up with TRBD1. The CDR3 runs to 15 residues. Germline CDR1 reads MNHNY; CDR2 reads SVGAGI (reference sequence). Trimming took 4 bases from V and 10 from J; bases not matched to a gene: 8. The CDR3: CASSSGTGIGSPLHF. For the CDR3, the DNA is TGTGCCAGCAGTTCAGGGACAGGGATCGGGTCACCCCTCCACTTT.

This clonotype occurred once. This chain uses TRBV12-3 or TRBV12-4 with TRBJ1-4; 8 bases map to TRBD1. After removal of 4 bases from V and 8 bases from J, the junction contained 12 bases not matched to a gene. CDR3 length: 16 residues. CDR3 amino acids: CASSSGTGGIREKLFF. The CDR3 DNA follows: TGTGCCAGCAGTTCCGGGACAGGAGGCATCCGGGAAAAACTGTTTTTT.

In this sample, this clonotype turned up many times. The rearrangement links TRBV7-8 to TRBJ1-4; 8 bases align to TRBD1. Germline V CDR1 and CDR2: SGHVS, FQNEAQ. The CDR3 totals 15 residues. Trimming at V came to 5 bases and at J to 5 bases, leaving 7 bases not matched to a gene. The CDR3 DNA is TGTGCCAGCAGCCCGAGACAGGGGAAAAATGAAAAACTGTTTTTT. As protein: CASSPRQGKNEKLFF.